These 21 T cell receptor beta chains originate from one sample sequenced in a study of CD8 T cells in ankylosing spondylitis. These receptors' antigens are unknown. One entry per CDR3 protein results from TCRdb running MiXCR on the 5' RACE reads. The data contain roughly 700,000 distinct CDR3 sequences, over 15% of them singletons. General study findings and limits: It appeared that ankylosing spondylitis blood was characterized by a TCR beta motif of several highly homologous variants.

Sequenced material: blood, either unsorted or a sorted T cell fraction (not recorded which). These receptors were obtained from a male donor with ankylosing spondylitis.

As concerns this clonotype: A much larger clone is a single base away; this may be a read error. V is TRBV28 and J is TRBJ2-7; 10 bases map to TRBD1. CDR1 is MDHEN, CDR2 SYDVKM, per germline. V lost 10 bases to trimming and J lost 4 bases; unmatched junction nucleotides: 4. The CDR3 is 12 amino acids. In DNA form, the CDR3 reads TGTGCCAACCGGACAGGGGGGTACGAGCAGTACTTC. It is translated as CANRTGGYEQYF. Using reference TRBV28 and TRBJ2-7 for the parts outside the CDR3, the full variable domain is DVKVTQSSRYLVKRTGEKVFLECVQDMDHENMFWYRQDPGLGLRLIYFSYDVKMKEKGDIPEGYSVSREKKERFSLILESASTNQTSMYLCANRTGGYEQYFGPGTRLTVT.

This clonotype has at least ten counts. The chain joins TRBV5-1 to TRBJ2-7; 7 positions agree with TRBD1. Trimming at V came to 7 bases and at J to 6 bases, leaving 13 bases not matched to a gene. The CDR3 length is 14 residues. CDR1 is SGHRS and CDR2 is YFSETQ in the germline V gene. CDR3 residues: CASSPGDRDREQYF. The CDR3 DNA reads TGCGCCAGCTCCCCTGGAGACAGGGATCGCGAGCAGTACTTC.

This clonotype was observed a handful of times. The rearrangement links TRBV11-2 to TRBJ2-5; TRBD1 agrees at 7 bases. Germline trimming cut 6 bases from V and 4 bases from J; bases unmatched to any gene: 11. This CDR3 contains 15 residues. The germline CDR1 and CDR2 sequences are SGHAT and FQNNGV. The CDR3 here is CASSYLYRGRETQYF. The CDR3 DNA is TGTGCCAGCAGTTACCTCTACAGGGGCCGAGAGACCCAGTACTTC.

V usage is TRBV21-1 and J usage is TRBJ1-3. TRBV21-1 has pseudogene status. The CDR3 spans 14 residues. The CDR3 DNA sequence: TGTGCCAGCAGCAAAGACGGTATTTTAAACACCATATATTTT. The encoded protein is CASSKDGILNTIYF.

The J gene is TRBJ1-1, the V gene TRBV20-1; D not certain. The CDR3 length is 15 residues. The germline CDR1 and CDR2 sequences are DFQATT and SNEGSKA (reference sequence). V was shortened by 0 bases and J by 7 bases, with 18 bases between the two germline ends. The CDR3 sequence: CSARDLGREDLEAFF. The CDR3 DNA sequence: TGCAGTGCTAGAGACCTGGGTCGAGAGGACCTTGAAGCTTTCTTT.

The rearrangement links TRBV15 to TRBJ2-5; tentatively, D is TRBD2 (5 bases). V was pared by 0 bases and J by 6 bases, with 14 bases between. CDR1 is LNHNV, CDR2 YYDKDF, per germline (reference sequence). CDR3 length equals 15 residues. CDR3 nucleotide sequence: TGTGCCACCAGCAGAGATTTTCAGCGGTGGCAGACCCAGTACTTC. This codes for CATSRDFQRWQTQYF.

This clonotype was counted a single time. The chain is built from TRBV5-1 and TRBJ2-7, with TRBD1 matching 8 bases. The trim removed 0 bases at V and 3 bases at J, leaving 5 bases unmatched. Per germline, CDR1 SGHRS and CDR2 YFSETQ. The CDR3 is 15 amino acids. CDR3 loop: CASSLGRTGNYEQYF. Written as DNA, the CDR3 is TGCGCCAGCAGCTTGGGGAGGACAGGGAACTACGAGCAGTACTTC.

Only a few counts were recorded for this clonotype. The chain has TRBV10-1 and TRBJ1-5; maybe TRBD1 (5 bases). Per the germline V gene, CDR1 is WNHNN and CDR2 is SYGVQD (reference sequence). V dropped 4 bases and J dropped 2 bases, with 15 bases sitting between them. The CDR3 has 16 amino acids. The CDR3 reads CASSGTNFTGNQPQHF. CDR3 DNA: TGCGCCAGCAGTGGGACAAATTTTACGGGCAATCAGCCCCAGCATTTT.

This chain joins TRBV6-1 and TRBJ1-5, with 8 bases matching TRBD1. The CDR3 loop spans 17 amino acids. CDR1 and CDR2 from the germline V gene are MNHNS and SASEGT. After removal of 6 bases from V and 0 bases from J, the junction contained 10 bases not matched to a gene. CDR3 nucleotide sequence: TGTGCCAGCAGGCCGGGGCAGGGGGCTTATAGCAATCAGCCCCAGCATTTT. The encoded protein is CASRPGQGAYSNQPQHF.

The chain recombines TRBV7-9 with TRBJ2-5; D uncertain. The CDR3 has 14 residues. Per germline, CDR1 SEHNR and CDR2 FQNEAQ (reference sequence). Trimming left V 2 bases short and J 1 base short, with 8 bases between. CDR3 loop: CASSLRYSQETQYF. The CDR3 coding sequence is TGTGCCAGCAGCTTACGGTACAGCCAAGAGACCCAGTACTTC.

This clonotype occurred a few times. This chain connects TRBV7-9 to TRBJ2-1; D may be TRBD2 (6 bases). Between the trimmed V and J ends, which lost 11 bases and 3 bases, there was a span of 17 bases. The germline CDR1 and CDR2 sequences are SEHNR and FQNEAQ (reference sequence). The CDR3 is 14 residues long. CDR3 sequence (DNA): TGTGCCTGGGCGGCGGGGACCCTCTACAATGAGCAGTTCTTC. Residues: CAWAAGTLYNEQFF.

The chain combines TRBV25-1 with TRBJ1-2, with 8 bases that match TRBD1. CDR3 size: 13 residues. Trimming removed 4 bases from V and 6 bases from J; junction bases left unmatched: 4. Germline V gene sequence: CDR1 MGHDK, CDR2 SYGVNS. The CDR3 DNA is TGTGCCAGCAGTGGACAGGGGAAGGATGGCTACACCTTC. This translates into CASSGQGKDGYTF.

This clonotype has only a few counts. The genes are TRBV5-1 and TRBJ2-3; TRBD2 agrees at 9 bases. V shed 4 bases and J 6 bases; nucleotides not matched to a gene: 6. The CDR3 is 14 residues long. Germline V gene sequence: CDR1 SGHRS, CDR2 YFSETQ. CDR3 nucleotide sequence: TGCGCCAGCAGCACAGCGGGGGGCCCCGATACGCAGTATTTT. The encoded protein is CASSTAGGPDTQYF.

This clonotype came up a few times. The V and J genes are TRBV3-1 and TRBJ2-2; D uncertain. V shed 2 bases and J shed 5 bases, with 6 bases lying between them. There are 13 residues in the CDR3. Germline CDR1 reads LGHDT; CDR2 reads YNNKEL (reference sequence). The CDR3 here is CASSQKFTGELFF. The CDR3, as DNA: TGTGCCAGCAGCCAAAAGTTTACCGGGGAGCTGTTTTTT. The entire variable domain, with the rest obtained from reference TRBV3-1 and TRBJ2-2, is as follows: DTAVSQTPKYLVTQMGNDKSIKCEQNLGHDTMYWYKQDSKKFLKIMFSYNNKELIINETVPNRFSPKSPDKAHLNLHINSLELGDSAVYFCASSQKFTGELFFGEGSRLTVL.

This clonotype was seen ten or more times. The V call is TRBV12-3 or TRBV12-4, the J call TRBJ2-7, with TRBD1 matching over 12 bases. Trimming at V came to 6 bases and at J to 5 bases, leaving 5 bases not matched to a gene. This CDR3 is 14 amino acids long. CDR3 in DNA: TGTGCCAGCAGCACACGGGACAGGGGGCACGAGCAGTACTTC. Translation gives CASSTRDRGHEQYF.

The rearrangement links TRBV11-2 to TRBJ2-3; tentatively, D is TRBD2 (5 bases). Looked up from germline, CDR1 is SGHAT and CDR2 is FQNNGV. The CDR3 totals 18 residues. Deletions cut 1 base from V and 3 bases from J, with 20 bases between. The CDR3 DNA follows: TGTGCCAGCAGCTTAGGTCGGGGTACGACGGTGGCGACAGATACGCAGTATTTT. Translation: CASSLGRGTTVATDTQYF.

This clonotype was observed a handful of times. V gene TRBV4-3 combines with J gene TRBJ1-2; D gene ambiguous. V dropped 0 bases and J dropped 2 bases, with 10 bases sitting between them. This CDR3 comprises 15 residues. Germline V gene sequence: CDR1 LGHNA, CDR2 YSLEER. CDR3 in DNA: TGCGCCAGCAGCCAAGATGGAGGACGGAACTATGGCTACACCTTC. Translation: CASSQDGGRNYGYTF.

CDR3: CASSFPGHSYNEQFF. CDR3 nucleotide sequence: TGTGCCAGCAGCTTTCCGGGTCACTCCTACAATGAGCAGTTCTTC. This chain connects TRBV7-9 to TRBJ2-1; D ambiguous. CDR3 length: 15 amino acids. Germline assignment: CDR1 SEHNR and CDR2 FQNEAQ (reference sequence). The germline V and J ends were trimmed by 3 bases and 0 bases, with 9 bases remaining between them.

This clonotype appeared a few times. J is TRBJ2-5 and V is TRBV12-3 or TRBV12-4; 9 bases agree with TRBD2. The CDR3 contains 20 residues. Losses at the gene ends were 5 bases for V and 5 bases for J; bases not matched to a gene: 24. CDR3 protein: CASSRWVGSGGEFDLETQYF. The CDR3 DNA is TGTGCCAGCAGTCGGTGGGTGGGTAGCGGGGGCGAATTTGATCTGGAGACCCAGTACTTC.

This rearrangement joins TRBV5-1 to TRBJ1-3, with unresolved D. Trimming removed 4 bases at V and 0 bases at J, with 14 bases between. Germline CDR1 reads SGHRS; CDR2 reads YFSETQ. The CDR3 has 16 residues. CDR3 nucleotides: TGCGCCAGCAGCCCAACCGACGGGTACTCTGGAAACACCATATATTTT. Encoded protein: CASSPTDGYSGNTIYF.

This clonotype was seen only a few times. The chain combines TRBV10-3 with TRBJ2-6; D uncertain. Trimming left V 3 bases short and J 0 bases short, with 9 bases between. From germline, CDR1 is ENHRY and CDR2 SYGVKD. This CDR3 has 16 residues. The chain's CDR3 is CAISDLVYSGANVLTF. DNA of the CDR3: TGTGCCATCAGTGATCTCGTCTACTCTGGGGCCAACGTCCTGACTTTC.